These 17 T cell receptor beta chains originate from one sample sequenced in a study of T cells in Graves' hyperthyroidism and ophthalmopathy. Researchers amplified the TCR beta CDR3 regions from RNA transcripts. With the HTBI primer set, the TCR CDR3 went through a first round of RT-PCR. TCRdb reprocessed the multiplex PCR reads via MiXCR and lists one record per CDR3 protein. The table shows 500,000 to 750,000 distinct CDR3 sequences, with 15% to 19% occurring only once. The sample comprised blood. These TCRs come from a woman aged 30 to 39 with Graves' hyperthyroidism.

This clonotype was recorded at least ten times. The chain combines TRBV20-1 with TRBJ1-2, with D possibly matching TRBD1 (5 bases). The ends were cut back, 3 bases at V and 4 bases at J, with 15 bases in the middle. The CDR3 length is 14 residues. Germline lookup yields CDR1 DFQATT and CDR2 SNEGSKA (reference sequence). CDR3 region: CSAREGIEGYGYTF. The CDR3 nucleotides are TGCAGTGCTAGGGAGGGGATAGAAGGCTATGGCTACACCTTC.

The rearrangement joins TRBV20-1 to TRBJ2-7, with 7 bases that match TRBD1. This CDR3 spans 17 amino acids. The germline gives CDR1 DFQATT, CDR2 SNEGSKA (reference sequence). Losses at the gene ends were 0 bases for V and 3 bases for J; bases not matched to a gene: 14. CDR3 in DNA: TGCAGTGCTAGAGACCCATCAACCGGGACAGAGGGCTACGAGCAGTACTTC. Translation: CSARDPSTGTEGYEQYF.

V usage is TRBV6-1 and J usage is TRBJ2-2; TRBD1 agrees at 10 bases. J gave up 2 bases and V 7 bases, and 4 bases lay outside the gene matches. This CDR3 is built from 15 residues. Per the germline V gene, CDR1 is MNHNS and CDR2 is SASEGT. The CDR3 DNA reads as TGTGCCAGCATTTGGGACAGGGGAAACACCGGGGAGCTGTTTTTT. Its protein product is CASIWDRGNTGELFF.

This clonotype was seen ten or more times. The V call is TRBV12-3 or TRBV12-4, the J call TRBJ2-7; D is undetermined. The V gene lost 2 bases and the J gene lost 5 bases, with 13 bases spanning the gap. The CDR3 totals 14 residues. The chain's CDR3 is CASSLMDLGHEQYF. The CDR3 region has the DNA TGTGCCAGCAGTTTAATGGATCTTGGGCACGAGCAGTACTTC.

This clonotype was seen repeatedly, ten times or more. The gene calls are TRBV20-1 and TRBJ2-7, with TRBD1 matching 8 bases. The CDR3 contains 13 residues. The junction had 3 bases not matched to a gene; V was cut back by 5 bases and J by 0 bases. CDR1 is DFQATT and CDR2 is SNEGSKA in the germline V gene (reference sequence). The CDR3 region has the DNA TGCAGTGCTGGGACAGGCCGCTCCTACGAGCAGTACTTC. It codes for CSAGTGRSYEQYF.

The rearrangement uses TRBV5-1 and TRBJ2-7, with a possible D match to TRBD2 (6 bases). This CDR3 is 15 amino acids long. Trimming took off 0 bases at V and 9 bases at J, with 19 bases between the two ends. CDR1 is SGHRS and CDR2 is YFSETQ in the germline V gene. CDR3 in amino acids: CASSLEVSGDTAQYF. In DNA form, the CDR3 reads TGCGCCAGCAGCTTGGAGGTTAGCGGAGATACGGCGCAGTACTTC.

This clonotype was seen at least ten times. CDR3 DNA: TGTGCCAGCAGCTTTTCAGGTGGGGTGTATGGCTACACCTTC. Protein: CASSFSGGVYGYTF. V and J are TRBV11-2 and TRBJ1-2; D remains unclear. The V end was cut by 3 bases, the J end by 5 bases, with 13 bases between. The CDR3 has 14 residues. Germline-derived CDR1 and CDR2 are SGHAT and FQNNGV.

This clonotype came up many times. This chain uses TRBV13 with TRBJ2-3, with D perhaps TRBD2 (6 bases). Trimming took 5 bases from V and 0 from J, leaving 12 bases between them. There are 15 residues in the CDR3. Germline CDR1 PRHDT, CDR2 FYEKMQ (reference sequence). The CDR3 DNA sequence: TGTGCCAGCAGCGAGCGGGCCACTAGCACAGATACGCAGTATTTT. The encoded protein is CASSERATSTDTQYF. The entire variable domain, with the rest obtained from reference TRBV13 and TRBJ2-3, is as follows: AAGVIQSPRHLIKEKRETATLKCYPIPRHDTVYWYQQGPGQDPQFLISFYEKMQSDKGSIPDRFSAQQFSDYHSELNMSSLELGDSALYFCASSERATSTDTQYFGPGTRLTVL.

The chain is built from TRBV9 and TRBJ2-7; 8 bases are shared with TRBD1. Germline-derived CDR1 and CDR2 are SGDLS and YYNGEE. The J segment lost 4 bases and the V segment lost 2 bases, leaving 5 bases of the junction unmatched. This CDR3 comprises 14 residues. The CDR3 coding sequence is TGTGCCAGCAGCGTTGGGACAGGAGCTTACGAGCAGTACTTC. This codes for CASSVGTGAYEQYF.

The sample holds many counts of this clonotype. This rearrangement joins TRBV18 to TRBJ1-2; TRBD1 matches at 7 bases. With 5 bases clipped from V and 4 bases from J, the junction kept 10 bases outside the gene matches. CDR1 and CDR2 from the germline V gene are KGHSH and LQKENI. The CDR3 consists of 15 residues. The CDR3 DNA sequence: TGTGCCAGCTCAGCTCGACAGGGAGAAGCCTATGGCTACACCTTC. It is translated as CASSARQGEAYGYTF.

This clonotype was recorded many times. CDR3 protein: CAWGPQANTEAFF. Here the CDR3 DNA reads TGTGCCTGGGGTCCCCAGGCGAACACTGAAGCTTTCTTT. V and J are TRBV30 and TRBJ1-1; D is uncertain. CDR3 length: 13 amino acids. V was trimmed by 5 bases and J by 1 base, leaving 11 bases between them. CDR1 is GTSNPN and CDR2 is SVGIG in the germline V gene (reference sequence).

This clonotype was seen many times. The chain joins TRBV20-1 to TRBJ1-2; 7 bases map to TRBD1. The CDR3 length is 13 residues. Germline V gene data show CDR1 as DFQATT and CDR2 as SNEGSKA (reference sequence). The V and J ends lost 4 bases and 5 bases, in that order; junction bases with no gene match: 7. CDR3 protein: CSAMYVTGYGYTF. For the CDR3, the DNA is TGCAGTGCTATGTACGTGACAGGGTATGGCTACACCTTC.

This clonotype has a count of ten or more. This chain joins TRBV27 and TRBJ2-1, with TRBD2 matching over 8 bases. CDR1 is MNHEY and CDR2 is SMNVEV in the germline V gene (reference sequence). CDR3 length: 16 residues. V shed 2 bases and J 4 bases; nucleotides not matched to a gene: 7. In nucleotides, the CDR3 is TGTGCCAGCAGTTTAGGGTCTAGCGGGCCGTACAATGAGCAGTTCTTC. It codes for CASSLGSSGPYNEQFF.

This clonotype was seen repeatedly, ten times or more. The chain joins TRBV27 to TRBJ2-1, with TRBD2 identical over 14 bases. CDR3 length: 14 residues. Germline CDR1 MNHEY, CDR2 SMNVEV (reference sequence). Trimming cost V 7 bases and J 7 bases; bases outside gene matches: 3. The CDR3 loop is CASKGLAGANEQFF. The CDR3, as DNA: TGTGCCAGCAAGGGACTAGCGGGAGCAAATGAGCAGTTCTTC.

J is TRBJ1-2 and V is TRBV2; the D gene is possibly TRBD1 (6 bases). The CDR3 is 13 residues long. CDR1 is SNHLY, CDR2 FYNNEI, per germline. V lost 5 bases to trimming and J lost 3 bases, with 10 bases between them. CDR3 DNA: TGTGCCAGCAGTCCAGGGGCTGACTATGGCTACACCTTC. Protein: CASSPGADYGYTF. Supplemented by reference TRBV2 and TRBJ1-2, the full variable domain reads EPEVTQTPSHQVTQMGQEVILRCVPISNHLYFYWYRQILGQKVEFLVSFYNNEISEKSEIFDDQFSVERPDGSNFTLKIRSTKLEDSAMYFCASSPGADYGYTFGSGTRLTVV.

This chain's CDR3 is CASREGSYNEQYF. DNA of the CDR3: TGCGCCAGCAGGGAGGGCTCCTACAATGAGCAGTACTTC. The genes are TRBV5-1 and TRBJ2-1; a possible D gene is TRBD2 (6 bases). The J call may be in error: the DNA end matches TRBJ2-7 better. The CDR3 consists of 13 residues. Germline-derived CDR1 and CDR2 are SGHRS and YFSETQ.

This clonotype was seen more than once but under ten times. The genes are TRBV14 and TRBJ2-2; D is unclear. CDR3 length equals 11 residues. The V end was cut by 3 bases, the J end by 12 bases, with 8 bases between. The germline V gene has CDR1 SGHDN and CDR2 FVKESK. CDR3 residues: CASSHGPQLFF. CDR3 DNA sequence: TGTGCCAGCAGCCACGGACCCCAGCTGTTTTTT. The variable domain in full, with the rest retrieved from reference TRBV14 and TRBJ2-2, is EAGVTQFPSHSVIEKGQTVTLRCDPISGHDNLYWYRRVMGKEIKFLLHFVKESKQDESGMPNNRFLAERTGGTYSTLKVQPAELEDSGVYFCASSHGPQLFFGEGSRLTVL.